The rows below give T cell receptor beta chains drawn from one sample of a study of CD8 T cells in Susac syndrome. TCRdb recomputed calls from the immunoSEQ multiplex PCR reads with MiXCR, one row per CDR3 protein. The sample includes 150,000 to 190,000 distinct CDR3 sequences, 95% to 96% of them seen just once. Material for sequencing was CD8+ T cells from PBMCs. The receptors were gathered from a human donor with multiple sclerosis. Each CDR3 is given with its conserved first and last residue. Each record gives: clone size, D gene, V gene, J gene, CDR3 DNA, CDR3 protein. D genes are given only for firm matches. Only part of the rows carry a size: once, few, many, or a class if the clone is expanded.

abundance: -
d_gene: TRBD2
v_gene: TRBV4-2
j_gene: TRBJ2-7
CDR3nt: TGTGCCAGCAGCGCACTAGCGGGGGGGACCCACGAGCAGTACTTC
CDR3aa: CASSALAGGTHEQYF

abundance: -
d_gene: -
v_gene: TRBV20-1
j_gene: TRBJ1-6
CDR3nt: TGCAGTGCTAGTTTGGGGGCAAGAAACCATTCACCCCTCCACTTT
CDR3aa: CSASLGARNHSPLHF

abundance: -
d_gene: -
v_gene: TRBV20-1
j_gene: TRBJ1-1
CDR3nt: TGCAGTGCTAGAGGCCCGGGACTGGAGAACACTGAAGCTTTCTTT
CDR3aa: CSARGPGLENTEAFF

abundance: -
d_gene: TRBD1
v_gene: TRBV29-1
j_gene: TRBJ2-1
CDR3nt: TGCAGCGTTGCGTTGAGGGGGCTCTACAATGAGCAGTTCTTC
CDR3aa: CSVALRGLYNEQFF

abundance: -
d_gene: -
v_gene: TRBV30
j_gene: TRBJ1-2
CDR3nt: TGTGCCTGGACTGTAGGAGGGGGAGATGGCTACACCTTC
CDR3aa: CAWTVGGGDGYTF

abundance: -
d_gene: -
v_gene: TRBV6-5
j_gene: TRBJ2-1
CDR3nt: TGTGCCAGCAGCCTCGCTACTGAGCAGTTCTTC
CDR3aa: CASSLATEQFF

abundance: once
d_gene: -
v_gene: TRBV9
j_gene: TRBJ2-6
CDR3nt: TGTGCCAGCAGCAACCCCCCCTCTGGGGCCAACGTCCTGACTTTC
CDR3aa: CASSNPPSGANVLTF

abundance: -
d_gene: TRBD1
v_gene: TRBV12-3/TRBV12-4
j_gene: TRBJ2-1
CDR3nt: TGTGCCAGCAGTTTACTACAGGGGCCCTACAATGAGCAGTTCTTC
CDR3aa: CASSLLQGPYNEQFF

abundance: -
d_gene: -
v_gene: TRBV30
j_gene: TRBJ2-2
CDR3nt: TGTGCCTGTGACAGATCTTCCAACTCCGGGGAGCTGTTTTTT
CDR3aa: CACDRSSNSGELFF

abundance: -
d_gene: TRBD1
v_gene: TRBV2
j_gene: TRBJ2-7
CDR3nt: TGTGCCAGCAGTGATCCGGGACAGGGCTCCTACGAGCAGTACTTC
CDR3aa: CASSDPGQGSYEQYF

abundance: -
d_gene: -
v_gene: TRBV5-6
j_gene: TRBJ2-1
CDR3nt: TGTGCCAGCAGCTTGTCACCTTTCCCCCACAATGAGCAGTTCTTC
CDR3aa: CASSLSPFPHNEQFF

abundance: -
d_gene: -
v_gene: TRBV4-1
j_gene: TRBJ2-3
CDR3nt: TGCGCCAGCAGCCCGGGGGTGGCAGATACGCAGTATTTT
CDR3aa: CASSPGVADTQYF

abundance: -
d_gene: -
v_gene: TRBV30
j_gene: TRBJ2-7
CDR3nt: TGTGCCTGGAGCCAAGGACAGTCTTACGAGCAGTACTTC
CDR3aa: CAWSQGQSYEQYF

abundance: -
d_gene: -
v_gene: TRBV29-1
j_gene: TRBJ1-2
CDR3nt: TGCAGCGTTATGGATGAGAACTATGGCTACACCTTC
CDR3aa: CSVMDENYGYTF

abundance: -
d_gene: TRBD2
v_gene: TRBV3-1
j_gene: TRBJ2-4
CDR3nt: TGTGCCAGCAGCCCCGTGGGCGCGGCGGGAGAAAACATTCAGTACTTC
CDR3aa: CASSPVGAAGENIQYF

abundance: -
d_gene: -
v_gene: TRBV27
j_gene: TRBJ1-1
CDR3nt: TGTGCCAGCAGTTTATCGCCGGGCTTGAACACTGAAGCTTTCTTT
CDR3aa: CASSLSPGLNTEAFF

abundance: few
d_gene: TRBD2
v_gene: TRBV30
j_gene: TRBJ2-1
CDR3nt: TGTGCCTGGACTAGCGGGGGCACTGAGCAGTTCTTC
CDR3aa: CAWTSGGTEQFF

abundance: -
d_gene: -
v_gene: TRBV29-1
j_gene: TRBJ2-1
CDR3nt: TGCAGCGTTGTAAGGCGGGCCAATACAAGAGATGAGCAGTTCTTC
CDR3aa: CSVVRRANTRDEQFF

abundance: -
d_gene: -
v_gene: TRBV9
j_gene: TRBJ2-5
CDR3nt: TGTGCCAGCAGCGTAGATTTTACCGGAGGGGAGCAAGAGACCCAGTACTTC
CDR3aa: CASSVDFTGGEQETQYF

abundance: -
d_gene: -
v_gene: TRBV20-1
j_gene: TRBJ1-2
CDR3nt: TGCAGTGCTAGACCGCGCCGGGACCTCGACTATGGCTACACCTTC
CDR3aa: CSARPRRDLDYGYTF

abundance: -
d_gene: TRBD1
v_gene: TRBV11-2
j_gene: TRBJ2-5
CDR3nt: TGTGCCAGCAGCTTAGGGACAGGGCCCCAAGAGACCCAGTACTTC
CDR3aa: CASSLGTGPQETQYF

abundance: once
d_gene: -
v_gene: TRBV29-1
j_gene: TRBJ1-2
CDR3nt: TGCAGCGTCACGGGGGGGGGCGAGTATGGCTACACCTTC
CDR3aa: CSVTGGGEYGYTF

abundance: once
d_gene: -
v_gene: TRBV7-9
j_gene: TRBJ1-1
CDR3nt: TGTGCCAGCAGCTTAAGTTCTTCTGAAGCTTTCTTT
CDR3aa: CASSLSSSEAFF

abundance: -
d_gene: TRBD1
v_gene: TRBV20-1
j_gene: TRBJ2-1
CDR3nt: TGCAGTGCCCCGGACAGGGGCCTCTACAATGAGCAGTTCTTC
CDR3aa: CSAPDRGLYNEQFF

abundance: few
d_gene: -
v_gene: TRBV6-6
j_gene: TRBJ2-7
CDR3nt: TGTGCCAGCAGTTACTCGCAGGGGAGCGGCGAGCAGTACTTC
CDR3aa: CASSYSQGSGEQYF

abundance: -
d_gene: TRBD1
v_gene: TRBV12-3/TRBV12-4
j_gene: TRBJ1-2
CDR3nt: TGTGCCAGCAGTTTAGGGACAGGGGGCGCCGGCTATGGCTACACCTTC
CDR3aa: CASSLGTGGAGYGYTF

abundance: -
d_gene: TRBD1
v_gene: TRBV13
j_gene: TRBJ2-1
CDR3nt: TGTGCCAGCAGCTTCGGGACAGCTGAGCAGTTCTTC
CDR3aa: CASSFGTAEQFF

abundance: -
d_gene: TRBD2
v_gene: TRBV27
j_gene: TRBJ2-3
CDR3nt: TGTGCCAGCGCTGATGGGGGGGATAGGTATTTT
CDR3aa: CASADGGDRYF

abundance: -
d_gene: -
v_gene: TRBV30
j_gene: TRBJ1-4
CDR3nt: TGTGCCTGGGGCACCGGGACGGTAAATGAAAAACTGTTTTTT
CDR3aa: CAWGTGTVNEKLFF

abundance: -
d_gene: -
v_gene: TRBV12-3/TRBV12-4
j_gene: TRBJ1-5
CDR3nt: TGTGCCAGCACGGCGGCAGGGAATCAGCCCCAGCATTTT
CDR3aa: CASTAAGNQPQHF

abundance: -
d_gene: -
v_gene: TRBV29-1
j_gene: TRBJ2-3
CDR3nt: TGCAGCGTTGAAAGGGTCGAACAGGCCATAGCAGATACGCAGTATTTT
CDR3aa: CSVERVEQAIADTQYF

abundance: -
d_gene: -
v_gene: TRBV12-3/TRBV12-4
j_gene: TRBJ2-2
CDR3nt: TGTGCCAGCAGATCCACACTGTCAAGCTTCGCCGGGGAGCTGTTTTTT
CDR3aa: CASRSTLSSFAGELFF

abundance: -
d_gene: -
v_gene: TRBV9
j_gene: TRBJ1-2
CDR3nt: TGTGCCAGCAGCGCAGCCGGGGGTAACTATGGCTACACCTTC
CDR3aa: CASSAAGGNYGYTF

abundance: once
d_gene: -
v_gene: TRBV14
j_gene: TRBJ1-5
CDR3nt: TGTGCCTTCAGGCCCCAGCATTTT
CDR3aa: CAFRPQHF

abundance: -
d_gene: -
v_gene: TRBV3-1
j_gene: TRBJ2-6
CDR3nt: TGTGCCAGCAGCCAAGATAAATGGCAGCGCTCTGGGGCCAACGTCCTGACTTTC
CDR3aa: CASSQDKWQRSGANVLTF

abundance: -
d_gene: -
v_gene: TRBV3-1
j_gene: TRBJ2-2
CDR3nt: TGTGCCAGCAGTCGGACGGAGAACACCGGGGAGCTGTTTTTT
CDR3aa: CASSRTENTGELFF

abundance: -
d_gene: TRBD1
v_gene: TRBV4-1
j_gene: TRBJ1-1
CDR3nt: TGCGCCAGCAGCCCCGGGACAGGGTCCGGGTGGGCTTTCTTT
CDR3aa: CASSPGTGSGWAFF

abundance: -
d_gene: TRBD1
v_gene: TRBV29-1
j_gene: TRBJ1-1
CDR3nt: TGCAGCCTCGGTGGGACAGGGGCCTCTGAAGCTTTCTTT
CDR3aa: CSLGGTGASEAFF

abundance: -
d_gene: -
v_gene: TRBV13
j_gene: TRBJ1-4
CDR3nt: TGTGCCAGCAGCTTAAGTTCAAGGCATGAAAAACTGTTTTTT
CDR3aa: CASSLSSRHEKLFF

abundance: once
d_gene: -
v_gene: TRBV6-2/TRBV6-3
j_gene: TRBJ2-2
CDR3nt: TGTGCCAGCAGGGATCTACAATCTAGCGAAGTATACACCGGGGAGCTGTTTTTT
CDR3aa: CASRDLQSSEVYTGELFF

abundance: -
d_gene: -
v_gene: TRBV7-3
j_gene: TRBJ1-2
CDR3nt: TGTGCCAGCAGCTCCCTATGGGGCTACACCTTC
CDR3aa: CASSSLWGYTF

abundance: -
d_gene: -
v_gene: TRBV9
j_gene: TRBJ2-1
CDR3nt: TGTGCCAGCAGCTGGGGGCAGGGGAGCGATGAGCAGTTCTTC
CDR3aa: CASSWGQGSDEQFF

abundance: -
d_gene: -
v_gene: TRBV30
j_gene: TRBJ1-2
CDR3nt: TGTGCCTGGAGCGGACAAGGCTATGGCTACACCTTC
CDR3aa: CAWSGQGYGYTF

abundance: -
d_gene: -
v_gene: TRBV15
j_gene: TRBJ1-1
CDR3nt: TGTGCCACCAGCATTGAAGGGAACACTGAAGCTTTCTTT
CDR3aa: CATSIEGNTEAFF

abundance: -
d_gene: TRBD1
v_gene: TRBV5-6
j_gene: TRBJ1-4
CDR3nt: TGTGCCAGCAGCTTCGACAGGGTTAATGAAAAACTGTTTTTT
CDR3aa: CASSFDRVNEKLFF

abundance: once
d_gene: TRBD1
v_gene: TRBV5-6
j_gene: TRBJ2-3
CDR3nt: TGTGCCAGCAGCTCGACAGGGATAAGCACAGATACGCAGTATTTT
CDR3aa: CASSSTGISTDTQYF

abundance: -
d_gene: -
v_gene: TRBV3-1
j_gene: TRBJ2-5
CDR3nt: TGTGCCAGCAGCCAAGATTACGAGGGGACAGAGACCCAGTACTTC
CDR3aa: CASSQDYEGTETQYF

abundance: -
d_gene: -
v_gene: TRBV11-1
j_gene: TRBJ2-1
CDR3nt: TGTGCCAGCAGCCCGGGATGGCAGAGCTCCTACAATGAGCAGTTCTTC
CDR3aa: CASSPGWQSSYNEQFF

abundance: -
d_gene: TRBD2
v_gene: TRBV7-3
j_gene: TRBJ2-5
CDR3nt: TGTGCCAGCAGCCTATCTAGCGGGGTGGGGGAGACCCAGTACTTC
CDR3aa: CASSLSSGVGETQYF